The present entry profiles one T cell receptor beta chain with its context. In the original analysis: Reference gene primer amplification in the assay estimated nucleated cell counts. Assay used: immunoSEQ multiplex PCR; TCRdb lists only in-frame clones, some missing. Clone size and V and J calls were adopted from that table, with D and trimming inferred from the DNA. Of around 280,000 clones listed, roughly 91% were seen once; the top ten hold 8.5% to 14%. This entry belongs to a study of blood T cell repertoires in COVID-19. Across the study: Some COVID-19 samples were acute and others convalescent; all came from the United States, Italy and Spain. In each case, the material was cDNA or gDNA derived from T cells, B-cell-depleted T cells, or PBMCs.

Seattle's cohort entered during active infection and was followed longitudinally. The sequencing input was peripheral blood. This TCR derives from a woman aged 25 to 39 with COVID-19, enrolled during active disease.

The CDR3 protein is CASSREDREPPYEQYF. The DNA for the CDR3 is TGTGCCAGCAGCCGGGAGGACAGGGAGCCCCCTTACGAGCAGTACTTC. This sequence joins TRBV14 and TRBJ2-7, with TRBD1 matching 8 bases. Germline-derived CDR1 and CDR2 are SGHDN and FVKESK. This CDR3 has 16 amino acids. Trimming at V came to 4 bases and at J to 4 bases, leaving 12 bases not matched to a gene.